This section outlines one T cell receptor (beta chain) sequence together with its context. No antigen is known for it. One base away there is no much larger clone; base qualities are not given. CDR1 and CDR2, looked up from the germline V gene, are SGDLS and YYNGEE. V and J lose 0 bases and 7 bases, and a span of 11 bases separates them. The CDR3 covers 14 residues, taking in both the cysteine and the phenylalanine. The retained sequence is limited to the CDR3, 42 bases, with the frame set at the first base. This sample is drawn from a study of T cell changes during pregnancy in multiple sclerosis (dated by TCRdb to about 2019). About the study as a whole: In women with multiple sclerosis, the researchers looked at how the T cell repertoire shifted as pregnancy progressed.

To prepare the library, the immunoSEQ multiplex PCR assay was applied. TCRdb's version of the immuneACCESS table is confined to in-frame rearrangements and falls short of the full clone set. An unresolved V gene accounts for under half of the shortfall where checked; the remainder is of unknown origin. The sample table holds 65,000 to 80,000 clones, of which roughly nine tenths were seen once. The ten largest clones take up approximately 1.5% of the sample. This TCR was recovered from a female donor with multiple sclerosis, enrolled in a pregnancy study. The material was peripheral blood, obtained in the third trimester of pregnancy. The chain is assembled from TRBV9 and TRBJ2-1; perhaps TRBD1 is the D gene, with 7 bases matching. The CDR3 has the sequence CASSVESGGNEQFF. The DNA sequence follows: TGTGCCAGCAGCGTAGAGTCAGGGGGGAATGAGCAGTTCTTC.